The table lists the clone carrying this T cell receptor (beta chain) with a few counts. Its antigen remains unknown. Relative to the germline gene, one junction end is altered; a read error may explain this. The source of the sample is a study of T cells in Graves' hyperthyroidism and ophthalmopathy. The germline V gene has CDR1 SGHNT and CDR2 YYREEE (reference sequence). The CDR3 loop spans 14 amino acids. Amplified regions were TCR beta CDR3 sequences from RNA transcripts. The primer set for the first-round RT-PCR of the TCR CDR3 was HTBI. TCRdb reanalysed the multiplex PCR reads using MiXCR and keeps one entry per CDR3 protein. The data show over 700,000 distinct CDR3 sequences, 30% to 40% seen once. Broader study findings: Ophthalmopathy, as predicted by the model, came a median roughly 6.3 months after the prediction.

Stable Graves' hyperthyroidism meant no ophthalmopathy progression within 18 months. Newly diagnosed hyperthyroidism patients aged 18 to 65 years had disease lasting under 2 months. The chain combines TRBV5-4 with TRBJ1-1; 9 bases are shared with TRBD1. The source is a woman between 40 and 55 years old with Graves' hyperthyroidism. Sequencing was performed on blood. CDR3 region: CASSRMTGGNSAFF. The CDR3 DNA sequence: TGCGCCAGCAGCCGAATGACAGGGGGAAATAGTGCTTTCTTT. The whole variable domain, remainder taken from reference TRBV5-4 and TRBJ1-1, is ETGVTQSPTHLIKTRGQQVTLRCSSQSGHNTVSWYQQALGQGPQFIFQYYREEENGRGNFPPRFSGLQFPNYSSELNVNALELDDSALYLCASSRMTGGNSAFFGQGTRLTVV.